This entry features one T cell receptor (beta chain) sequence. The germline V gene encodes CDR1 KGHSH and CDR2 LQKENI. The CDR3 extends over 14 amino acids. V was trimmed by 2 bases and J by 2 bases, leaving 8 bases between them. The protocol was immunoSEQ multiplex PCR, while the TCRdb copy is restricted to in-frame clones and leaves out a portion. The sample has a few hundred thousand clones, 81% seen once; the top ten hold more than 0.95%. This entry is derived from a study of blood T cell repertoires in COVID-19. Study as a whole: Spain, Italy and the United States supplied samples that represented acute and convalescent COVID-19. From T cells, B-cell-depleted T cells, or PBMCs came the material, which was cDNA or gDNA.

The TCR was taken from a human donor with acute or convalescent COVID-19. The donor label of this sample is uncertain. The source material was peripheral blood. This chain connects TRBV18 to TRBJ2-3; a weak D match, TRBD2 (6 bases). This CDR3 reads CASSPSGYTDTQYF. Written as DNA, the CDR3 is TGTGCCAGCTCACCAAGCGGGTACACAGATACGCAGTATTTT.